Listed below are T cell receptor beta chains from one sample, sequenced in a study of human T cells and chemical hapten exposure. Each CDR3 protein gets one entry after TCRdb re-called the RACE reads with MiXCR. The repertoire holds 350,000 to 450,000 distinct CDR3 sequences, with roughly 5.3% as singletons. The sequencing used whole blood, collected in connection with sensitization to the hapten diphenylcyclopropenone (DPC). The receptors derive from a woman aged 50 to 60 with alopecia areata. Some clones in this sample may be carry-over from other donors' samples. Each CDR3 is given without its conserved first and last residue. Fields, in order: J gene, V gene, CDR3 protein.

TRBJ1-5 TRBV7-2 ASSTRGGNQPQH
TRBJ2-1 TRBV20-1 SARQASNEQF
TRBJ2-2 TRBV29-1 SVEPGANTGELF
TRBJ2-3 TRBV10-3 AISEVAGGNLADTQY
TRBJ2-2 TRBV29-1 SVEGDKDRGNTGELF
TRBJ1-1 TRBV7-9 ASQKNTEAF
TRBJ1-2 TRBV12-3/TRBV12-4 ASSLWGVDGYT
TRBJ2-7 TRBV20-1 SARGQREISYRSSYEQY
TRBJ2-1 TRBV12-3/TRBV12-4 AGQGLDNEQF
TRBJ1-5 TRBV5-6 ASSLAGGNSNQPQH
TRBJ1-1 TRBV6-2/TRBV6-3 ATIRRNRVTEAF
TRBJ1-1 TRBV29-1 SVQLLHMNTEAF
TRBJ1-5 TRBV27 ASSTTGGAQPQH
TRBJ1-6 TRBV28 ASLLGRGGTPLH
TRBJ1-1 TRBV6-6 ASSPQVPEAF
TRBJ2-2 TRBV20-1 SARSANTGELF
TRBJ1-1 TRBV5-1 ASSPRGPLNTEAF
TRBJ2-5 TRBV6-1 ASSRPRGLAGRDQETQY
TRBJ2-1 TRBV6-2/TRBV6-3 ASNSQGPYNEQF
TRBJ2-5 TRBV29-1 SVEVRVPLQETQY
TRBJ1-4 TRBV10-3 AISGQGEEKLF
TRBJ1-5 TRBV20-1 SAIQANQPQH
TRBJ2-2 TRBV3-1 ASRLTNTGELF
TRBJ1-1 TRBV10-3 AINSEAF
TRBJ2-7 TRBV9 ASSQGSGLAFEQY
TRBJ2-6 TRBV19 ASSFRGDSSGANVLT
TRBJ1-5 TRBV18 ASSPSGGNQPQH
TRBJ1-2 TRBV7-2 ASSRDWQNYGYT
TRBJ2-3 TRBV7-6 ASSFDPSGTLNTDTQY
TRBJ2-7 TRBV25-1 ASRGLAGGVYEQY
TRBJ1-1 TRBV20-1 SAGQGNTEAF
TRBJ1-4 TRBV7-2 ASSLVTGTTNEKLF
TRBJ1-2 TRBV3-1 ASSQDVGEYGYT
TRBJ2-7 TRBV29-1 SVGLQGGAWEQY
TRBJ1-6 TRBV27 ASSGRDRLSYNSPLH
TRBJ2-1 TRBV18 ASSRGEAYGNEQF
TRBJ2-2 TRBV6-2/TRBV6-3 ASSYFVGSTGELF
TRBJ1-5 TRBV7-9 ASSSSDRDYNQPQH
TRBJ2-3 TRBV10-3 AGRGTGRDTQY
TRBJ1-2 TRBV2 ASRATGYT
TRBJ2-7 TRBV27 ASSPISRADFYEQY
TRBJ1-5 TRBV6-6 ASSQESQPQH
TRBJ2-1 TRBV12-3/TRBV12-4 ASITGLAGGSSYNEQF
TRBJ2-3 TRBV5-1 ASSSGTSGGAIKDTQY
TRBJ2-7 TRBV6-2/TRBV6-3 ASRQGTDGEQY
TRBJ2-1 TRBV20-1 SARDPESRQF
TRBJ2-1 TRBV29-1 SVEDRASGGAAPEQF
TRBJ2-5 TRBV27 ASSFNSLLAGIETQY
TRBJ2-7 TRBV20-1 SARGQGSEQY
TRBJ2-7 TRBV9 ASSVDLARSYEQY
TRBJ1-2 TRBV11-2 ASSPIGVSYGYT
TRBJ2-3 TRBV7-9 ASSLSDTRTTDTQY